Listed below are T cell receptor beta chains from one sample, sequenced in a study of blood T cell repertoires in COVID-19. Some clones are missing from TCRdb's copy, which holds only in-frame ones; the method was immunoSEQ multiplex PCR. The sample includes 60,000 to 80,000 clones, roughly 85% seen only once; the top ten take more than 20%. The sample was peripheral blood. All receptors derive from a man aged 45 to 65 with acute or convalescent COVID-19. Each CDR3 is given with its conserved first and last residue. Fields, in order: CDR3 length, clone size, V gene, D gene, J gene, CDR3 DNA, CDR3 protein. D genes are given only for firm matches. Clone size, where shown, is once, few, many, or a class for clones that have expanded.

14,NA,TRBV7-2,TRBD2,TRBJ2-3,TGTGCCAGCAGCTCGACTAGCGGCACAGATACGCAGTATTTT,CASSSTSGTDTQYF
17,NA,TRBV5-4,NA,TRBJ2-2,TGTGCCAGCAGCCCCGCGGCGGTGAATTCGAACACCGGGGAGCTGTTTTTT,CASSPAAVNSNTGELFF
19,few,TRBV4-1,TRBD1,TRBJ2-7,TGCGCCAGCAGCGTTACCTCAGGGGGCTGGGGCCGACCCTCCTACGAGCAGTACTTC,CASSVTSGGWGRPSYEQYF
20,NA,TRBV6-4,TRBD2,TRBJ2-1,TGTGCCAGCAACCTCGAGAAACTAGCGGGGGCCGATAGCTCCTACAATGAGCAGTTCTTC,CASNLEKLAGADSSYNEQFF
13,once,TRBV10-1,NA,TRBJ2-1,TGCGCCACCAGGGGCAACTGCGTAGGAGGGCAGTTCTTC,CATRGNCVGGQFF
13,NA,TRBV30,NA,TRBJ1-1,TGTGCCTCGATTACGCCGGGGGTCCCTGAAGCTTTCTTT,CASITPGVPEAFF
14,once,TRBV18,NA,TRBJ2-5,TGTGCCAGCTCACGAGTACAGAGACAAGAGACCCAGTACTTC,CASSRVQRQETQYF
17,once,TRBV19,TRBD1,TRBJ1-6,TGTGCCAGTAGTTGGAGCATCTCACAGGGGATGGGTTCACCCCTCCACTTT,CASSWSISQGMGSPLHF
14,NA,TRBV5-6,NA,TRBJ2-2,TGTGCCAGCAGCTTAACACCGAACACCGGGGAGCTGTTTTTT,CASSLTPNTGELFF
18,few,TRBV29-1,TRBD1,TRBJ1-4,TGCAGCGCCATGTGGCCGCTGGGACAGGGGAATACTAATGAAAAACTGTTTTTT,CSAMWPLGQGNTNEKLFF
15,once,TRBV5-4,TRBD1,TRBJ2-3,TGTGCCAGCAGGAAACAGGGGGCGATAGCAGATACGCAGTATTTT,CASRKQGAIADTQYF
16,few,TRBV5-1,NA,TRBJ1-6,TGCGCCAGCAGCTCCTCGGACATCTCCTATAATTCACCCCTCCACTTT,CASSSSDISYNSPLHF
13,once,TRBV2,NA,TRBJ1-2,TGTGCCAGCAGCCCAGATGAGGAAAGTGGCTACACCTTC,CASSPDEESGYTF
15,NA,TRBV5-1,TRBD1,TRBJ2-1,TGCGCCAGCAGCTTCGGGACAGGGGTCTTGGATGAGCAGTTCTTC,CASSFGTGVLDEQFF
16,few,TRBV6-1,NA,TRBJ1-3,TGTGCCAGCAGTGAAGGGATGAGGAGATCTGGAAACACCATATATTTT,CASSEGMRRSGNTIYF
15,NA,TRBV5-5,TRBD2,TRBJ2-2,TGTGCCAGCAGCTTTGGCGGGGGTAACACCGGGGAGCTGTTTTTT,CASSFGGGNTGELFF
15,NA,TRBV5-1,NA,TRBJ2-2,TGCGCCAGCAGCATTGGACATCCGAACACCGGGGAGCTGTTTTTT,CASSIGHPNTGELFF
15,NA,TRBV24-1,NA,TRBJ2-2,TGTGCCACCAGTTGGACTAACTCGAACACCGGGGAGCTGTTTTTT,CATSWTNSNTGELFF
16,NA,TRBV2,TRBD2,TRBJ2-5,TGTGCCAGCAGTGGGACTAGCGGGGGGGTAGGGGAGACCCAGTACTTC,CASSGTSGGVGETQYF
15,NA,TRBV24-1,NA,TRBJ1-1,TGTGCCACCAGTGCGGATTCTACAGGGTACTCTGAAGCTTTCTTT,CATSADSTGYSEAFF
14,NA,TRBV6-1,TRBD2,TRBJ2-7,TGTGCCAGCAGTGAAGCGGGAGGGCAGGACGAGCAGTACTTC,CASSEAGGQDEQYF
13,NA,TRBV25-1,NA,TRBJ1-1,TGTGCCAGCAAGACAGCCTGGAACACTGAAGCTTTCTTT,CASKTAWNTEAFF
13,NA,TRBV2,NA,TRBJ1-3,TGTGCCAGCAGTTCGGGGTGGGTGGACACCATATATTTT,CASSSGWVDTIYF
14,NA,TRBV5-4,NA,TRBJ1-1,TGTGCCAGCAGCACAGATCCAGGGAACACTGAAGCTTTCTTT,CASSTDPGNTEAFF
12,NA,TRBV6-5,NA,TRBJ2-2,TGTGCCAGCAGCCGGAACACCGGGGAGCTGTTTTTT,CASSRNTGELFF
14,NA,TRBV6-6,TRBD1,TRBJ1-6,TGTGCCAGCGAAGACAGGGGTGGATATTCACCCCTCCACTTT,CASEDRGGYSPLHF
15,NA,TRBV5-1,TRBD2,TRBJ2-1,TGCGCCAGCTGGGCCGGGGCGGGGGGCAACAATGAGCAGTTCTTC,CASWAGAGGNNEQFF
15,NA,TRBV2,NA,TRBJ1-6,TGTGCCAGCCGCCCCCAGGGGAACTATAATTCACCCCTCCACTTT,CASRPQGNYNSPLHF
16,NA,TRBV24-1,NA,TRBJ2-2,TGTGCCACCAGTGGGGCAGCAGGGGTAAACACCGGGGAGCTGTTTTTT,CATSGAAGVNTGELFF
19,NA,TRBV29-1,NA,TRBJ2-3,TGCAGCGGAGTTACAGGGTTCTTTAGCCAGGCGGAATCCCCAGATACGCAGTATTTT,CSGVTGFFSQAESPDTQYF
11,NA,TRBV20-1,NA,TRBJ2-5,TGCAGTGCTAGTTATCAGGATCTGGAGTACTTC,CSASYQDLEYF
13,NA,TRBV3-1/TRBV3-2,NA,TRBJ2-7,TGTGCCAGCAGCCACGCCCTAACTGACGAGCAGTACTTC,CASSHALTDEQYF